One and the same sample provided the 23 T cell receptor beta chains below, sequenced in a study of human T cells and chemical hapten exposure (dated by TCRdb to the early 2020s). Per the publication, the time point label means: patch test 1, 2 weeks after DPC sensitization. Per the publication, the treatment or condition label means: therapeutic diphenylcyclopropenone sensitization with weekly scalp DPC. The library was produced with RACE. For sequencing, a NextSeq 500 was employed. TCRdb reanalyzed the raw reads on its own, using fastp at Q25 for trimming and MiXCR for clone calling, and kept in-frame beta chains. Every entry covers one CDR3 protein and lists the most common genes and DNA from its rows. This sample has 75,000 to 90,000 distinct CDR3 sequences in its table, and roughly 7.1% of those were observed once. 1.5% to 1.9% of the sample is taken by the ten largest. The specimen was whole blood, collected in connection with sensitization to the hapten diphenylcyclopropenone (DPC). The source is a woman between 25 and 40 years old with alopecia areata. Some clones in this sample may be carry-over from other donors' samples.

This clonotype was found many times. This chain connects TRBV5-4 to TRBJ2-1; maybe TRBD2 (6 bases). Between the trimmed V and J ends, which lost 1 base and 8 bases, there was a span of 19 bases. CDR3 length: 16 amino acids. CDR1 and CDR2 from the germline V gene are SGHNT and YYREEE (reference sequence). CDR3 sequence reads: CASSLLSTGVTHEQFF. The CDR3 DNA follows: TGTGCCAGCAGCTTGCTTTCGACGGGGGTGACCCATGAGCAGTTCTTC.

This clonotype was detected ten times or more. The gene calls are TRBV7-9 and TRBJ2-5; D is uncertain. The germline V and J ends were trimmed by 3 bases and 2 bases, with 7 bases remaining between them. CDR1 is SEHNR and CDR2 is FQNEAQ in the germline V gene (reference sequence). The CDR3 has 13 residues. CDR3: CASSFLGQETQYF. DNA for the CDR3: TGTGCCAGCAGCTTTCTAGGGCAAGAGACCCAGTACTTC.

This clonotype was detected ten times or more. The CDR3: CASSFLVGGYTF. The DNA of the CDR3 is TGTGCCAGCAGCTTCTTGGTTGGTGGCTACACCTTC. J is TRBJ1-2 and V is TRBV7-2; no clear D. The length of the CDR3 is 12 residues. Per germline, CDR1 SGHTA and CDR2 FQGNSA. V was cut by 3 bases and J by 7 bases, with 9 bases left in between.

V gene TRBV11-1 combines with J gene TRBJ2-7, with 7 nucleotides matching TRBD2. There are 14 residues in the CDR3. Germline V CDR1 and CDR2: SGHAT, FQDESV (reference sequence). The V gene end was trimmed by 5 bases and the J gene end by 1 base; junction bases not matched to a gene: 5. The CDR3 region has the DNA TGTGCCAGCAGCCTGGCGGGGGAGTCCTACGAGCAGTACTTC. It is translated as CASSLAGESYEQYF.

Points on this clonotype: A read error may explain this, as a much larger clone is one base away. The CDR3 does not end in the conserved phenylalanine or tryptophan, so this is likely a read error. The rearrangement links TRBV5-1 to TRBJ2-3; D not certain. The germline CDR1 and CDR2 sequences are SGHRS and YFSETQ. V lost 5 bases, J lost 0 bases, and 7 bases lay in between. The CDR3 is 13 residues long. The DNA of the CDR3 is TGCGCCAGCAGGCCCCCTAGCACAGATACGCAGTATCTT. This gives the protein CASRPPSTDTQYL.

This clonotype came up many times. The rearrangement links TRBV20-1 to TRBJ1-5; D unresolved. Germline-derived CDR1 and CDR2 are DFQATT and SNEGSKA (reference sequence). The CDR3 totals 12 residues. Trimming took off 0 bases at V and 6 bases at J, with 6 bases between the two ends. As DNA, the CDR3 is TGCAGTGCTAGAGAGGGGAGTCAGCCCCAGCATTTT. Its translation is CSAREGSQPQHF.

This clonotype came up a few times. The chain links TRBV3-1 to TRBJ2-7; D is possibly TRBD1 (5 bases). The CDR3 is 15 residues long. Trimming left V 0 bases short and J 1 base short, with 10 bases between. The V gene's germline CDR1 is LGHDT and CDR2 YNNKEL (reference sequence). CDR3 region: CASSQDWQGSYEQYF. DNA of the CDR3: TGTGCCAGCAGCCAAGACTGGCAGGGTTCCTACGAGCAGTACTTC.

This clonotype was detected only a few times. The gene calls are TRBV7-3 and TRBJ2-7; 7 positions match TRBD1. Germline values: CDR1 SGHTA, CDR2 FQGTGA. The length of the CDR3 is 13 residues. J lost 3 bases, V lost 3 bases, and 2 bases had no gene match. CDR3 in DNA: TGTGCCAGCAGCTTCGGGACAGACTACGAGCAGTACTTC. Its protein product is CASSFGTDYEQYF.

This clonotype was detected ten times or more. DNA of the CDR3: TGTGCCAGCAGCCAGAGACAGGGATCCTTAAACACCGGGGAGCTGTTTTTT. Its protein is CASSQRQGSLNTGELFF. This chain links TRBV14 with TRBJ2-2; 7 bases fit TRBD1. Losses at the gene ends were 3 bases for V and 2 bases for J; bases not matched to a gene: 9. The CDR3 contains 17 residues. CDR1 and CDR2 from the germline V gene are SGHDN and FVKESK.

In this sample, this clonotype turned up many times. CDR3 amino acids: CAWSVDSSNEKLFF. Here the CDR3 DNA reads TGTGCCTGGAGTGTGGACAGCTCTAATGAAAAACTGTTTTTT. The rearrangement links TRBV30 to TRBJ1-4; D might be TRBD1 (6 bases). The CDR3 contains 14 residues. V was trimmed by 0 bases and J by 3 bases, leaving 8 bases between them. Germline assignment: CDR1 GTSNPN and CDR2 SVGIG (reference sequence).

This clonotype was detected a few times. The chain carries TRBV19 and TRBJ1-1; TRBD1 matches at 7 bases. CDR3 length: 14 amino acids. Looked up from germline, CDR1 is LNHDA and CDR2 is SQIVND (reference sequence). V dropped 7 bases and J dropped 9; count of bases not matched to a gene: 14. Written as DNA, the CDR3 is TGTGCCAGTATCCCCGACGCGGGACAGAGAAAAGCTTTCTTT. Translating gives CASIPDAGQRKAFF. The entire variable domain, with the rest obtained from reference TRBV19 and TRBJ1-1, is as follows: DGGITQSPKYLFRKEGQNVTLSCEQNLNHDAMYWYRQDPGQGLRLIYYSQIVNDFQKGDIAEGYSVSREKKESFPLTVTSAQKNPTAFYLCASIPDAGQRKAFFGQGTRLTVV.

This clonotype was seen a handful of times. This chain uses TRBV11-2 with TRBJ2-3, with D possibly TRBD1 on 5 matching bases. Germline V CDR1 and CDR2: SGHAT, FQNNGV. This CDR3 is built from 15 residues. V lost 6 bases and J lost 4, with 17 bases in between. The CDR3 DNA follows: TGTGCCAGCAGTTCTCCCAGGGTTTCGCCAGATACGCAGTATTTT. This codes for CASSSPRVSPDTQYF.

The chain links TRBV12-3 or TRBV12-4 to TRBJ1-1, with D perhaps TRBD1 (6 bases). V lost 3 bases, J lost 0 bases, and 14 bases lay in between. This CDR3 contains 16 residues. This CDR3 is CASSFITGYMNTEAFF. CDR3 DNA: TGTGCCAGCAGTTTTATTACAGGGTACATGAACACTGAAGCTTTCTTT.

This clonotype was recorded many times. V and J are TRBV7-2 and TRBJ2-4, with D maybe TRBD2 (5 bases). CDR1 and CDR2 from the germline V gene are SGHTA and FQGNSA. This CDR3 has 13 residues. Trimming left V 1 base short and J 6 bases short, with 7 bases between. In DNA form, the CDR3 reads TGTGCCAGCAGCTTAGTGAGGGCAAACATTCAGTACTTC. Translation: CASSLVRANIQYF.

In its sample, this clonotype was seen a few times. The chain employs TRBV3-1 and TRBJ2-3; D is undetermined. Trimming shortened V by 0 bases and J by 7 bases, and 8 bases separated the two germline ends. Germline CDR1 reads LGHDT; CDR2 reads YNNKEL (reference sequence). The CDR3 loop spans 13 amino acids. The CDR3 sequence: CASSQETANTQYF. DNA for the CDR3: TGTGCCAGCAGCCAAGAAACCGCAAATACGCAGTATTTT.

The V and J genes are TRBV18 and TRBJ1-3; D gene uncertain. With 3 bases removed from V and 4 bases from J, the gap between germline ends came to 10 bases. Looked up from germline, CDR1 is KGHSH and CDR2 is LQKENI. The CDR3 has 14 amino acids. CDR3 DNA sequence: TGTGCCAGCTCACCTAGCGTCCAGGGAAACACCATATATTTT. It is translated as CASSPSVQGNTIYF. The complete variable domain, with remaining parts taken from reference TRBV18 and TRBJ1-3, reads NAGVMQNPRHLVRRRGQEARLRCSPMKGHSHVYWYRQLPEEGLKFMVYLQKENIIDESGMPKERFSAEFPKEGPSILRIQQVVRGDSAAYFCASSPSVQGNTIYFGEGSWLTVV.

This sequence joins TRBV2 and TRBJ2-2; 9 bases are a match to TRBD1. With 5 bases clipped from V and 6 bases from J, the junction kept 13 bases outside the gene matches. The germline gives CDR1 SNHLY, CDR2 FYNNEI. There are 17 residues in the CDR3. CDR3 sequence: CASSPTPQGARAGELFF. The CDR3 nucleotides read TGTGCCAGCAGTCCTACACCACAGGGGGCGCGAGCCGGGGAGCTGTTTTTT.

This clonotype has a handful of counts. This chain connects TRBV5-1 to TRBJ1-1; 8 bases line up with TRBD1. Germline CDR1 is SGHRS and CDR2 is YFSETQ. The CDR3 spans 17 residues. The trim removed 0 bases at V and 4 bases at J, leaving 11 bases unmatched. The CDR3 sequence: CASSLDQGAAVSTEAFF. CDR3 DNA sequence: TGCGCCAGCAGCTTGGATCAGGGGGCCGCTGTATCCACTGAAGCTTTCTTT.

This clonotype came up once. The conserved phenylalanine or tryptophan normally closing the CDR3 is absent here, so this likely arose from a read error. The rearrangement joins TRBV30 to TRBJ2-5; D possibly corresponds to TRBD1 (6 bases). CDR3 length: 13 amino acids. Germline assignment: CDR1 GTSNPN and CDR2 SVGIG (reference sequence). V lost 3 bases, J lost 5 bases, and 13 bases lay in between. The CDR3 here is CAWSEGGDETQYS. CDR3 nucleotides: TGTGCCTGGAGCGAAGGGGGAGACGAGACCCAGTACTCC.

This clonotype has ten or more counts. The chain recombines TRBV12-3 or TRBV12-4 with TRBJ1-1; D gene uncertain. The CDR3 consists of 14 residues. V lost 3 bases and J lost 0, with 8 bases in between. In DNA form, the CDR3 reads TGTGCCAGCAGTTTTAGACTGATGAACACTGAAGCTTTCTTT. This gives the protein CASSFRLMNTEAFF.

There are many counts of this clonotype. V gene TRBV7-3 combines with J gene TRBJ2-2; D unresolved. This CDR3 has 15 residues. Trimming pared 1 base from V and 5 bases from J, leaving 11 bases between. CDR1 SGHTA and CDR2 FQGTGA come from the germline V gene. The chain's CDR3 is CASSLKIGLTGELFF. The CDR3 DNA sequence: TGTGCCAGCAGCTTAAAGATAGGATTGACCGGGGAGCTGTTTTTT.

With regard to this clonotype: At one end, the junction sequence differs from germline, possibly due to a read error. The CDR3 sequence: CASSLATKETQYF. CDR3 nucleotides: TGTGCTAGCAGCTTAGCCACAAAAGAGACCCAGTACTTC. The chain couples TRBV7-7 to TRBJ2-5; D gene ambiguous. CDR1 is SSHAT and CDR2 is FNYEAQ in the germline V gene (reference sequence). The CDR3 extends over 13 amino acids.

With regard to this clonotype: A clone one base away is much larger, so this may be a read error. The CDR3 DNA sequence: TGTGCCACCAGTGATTTCGGACAGAGAGAAAACTATAGCAATCAGCCCCAGCATTTT. Translation: CATSDFGQRENYSNQPQHF. V gene TRBV24-1 combines with J gene TRBJ1-5; tentatively, D is TRBD1 (6 bases). The V gene lost 1 base and the J gene lost 0 bases, with 18 bases spanning the gap. The CDR3 totals 19 residues. Germline-derived CDR1 and CDR2 are KGHDR and SFDVKD.